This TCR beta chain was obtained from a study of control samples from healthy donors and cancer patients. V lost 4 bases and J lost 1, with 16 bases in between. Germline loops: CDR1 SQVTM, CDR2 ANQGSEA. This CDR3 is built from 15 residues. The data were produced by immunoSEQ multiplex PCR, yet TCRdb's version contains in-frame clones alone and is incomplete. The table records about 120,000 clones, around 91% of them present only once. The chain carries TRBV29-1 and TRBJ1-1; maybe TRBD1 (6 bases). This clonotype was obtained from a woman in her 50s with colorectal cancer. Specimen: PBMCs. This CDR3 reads CSVVTSGAQNTEAFF. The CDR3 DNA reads TGCAGCGTTGTCACTTCAGGGGCTCAGAACACTGAAGCTTTCTTT. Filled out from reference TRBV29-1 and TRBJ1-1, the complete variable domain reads SAVISQKPSRDICQRGTSLTIQCQVDSQVTMMFWYRQQPGQSLTLIATANQGSEATYESGFVIDKFPISRPNLTFSTLTVSNMSPEDSSIYLCSVVTSGAQNTEAFFGQGTRLTVV.